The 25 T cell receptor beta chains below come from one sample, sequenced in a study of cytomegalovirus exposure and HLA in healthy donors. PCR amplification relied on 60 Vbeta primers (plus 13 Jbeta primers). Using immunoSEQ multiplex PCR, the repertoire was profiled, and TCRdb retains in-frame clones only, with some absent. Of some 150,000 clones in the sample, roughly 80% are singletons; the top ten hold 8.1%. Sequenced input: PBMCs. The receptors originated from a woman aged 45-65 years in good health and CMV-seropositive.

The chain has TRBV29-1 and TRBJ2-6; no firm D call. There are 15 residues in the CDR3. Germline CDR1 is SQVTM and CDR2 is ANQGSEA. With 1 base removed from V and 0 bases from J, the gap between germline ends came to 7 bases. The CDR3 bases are TGCAGCGTTGAAGGCAGTTACTCTGGGGCCAACGTCCTGACTTTC. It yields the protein CSVEGSYSGANVLTF.

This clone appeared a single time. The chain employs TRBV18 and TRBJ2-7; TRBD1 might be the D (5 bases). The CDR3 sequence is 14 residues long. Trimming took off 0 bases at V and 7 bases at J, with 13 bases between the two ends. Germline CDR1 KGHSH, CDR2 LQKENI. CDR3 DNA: TGTGCCAGCTCACCACCGGAACAGGTCTGGGAGCAGTACTTC. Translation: CASSPPEQVWEQYF.

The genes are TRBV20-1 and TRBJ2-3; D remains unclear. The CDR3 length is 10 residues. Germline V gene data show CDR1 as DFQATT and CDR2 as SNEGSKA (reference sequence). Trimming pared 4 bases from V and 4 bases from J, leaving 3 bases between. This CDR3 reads CSAISDTQYF. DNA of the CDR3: TGCAGTGCTATCTCAGATACGCAGTATTTT.

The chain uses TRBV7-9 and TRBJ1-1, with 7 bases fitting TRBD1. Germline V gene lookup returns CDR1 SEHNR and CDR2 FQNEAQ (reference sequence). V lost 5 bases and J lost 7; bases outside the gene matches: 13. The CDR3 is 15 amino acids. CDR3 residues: CASSPTTGKRIEAFF. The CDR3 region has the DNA TGTGCCAGCAGCCCGACGACAGGGAAAAGAATTGAAGCTTTCTTT.

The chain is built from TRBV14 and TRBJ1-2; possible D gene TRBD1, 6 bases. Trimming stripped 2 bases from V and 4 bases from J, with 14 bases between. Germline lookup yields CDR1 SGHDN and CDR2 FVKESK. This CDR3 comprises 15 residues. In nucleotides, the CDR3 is TGTGCCAGCAGCCAAACAGGGTCTCGCCTCTATGGCTACACCTTC. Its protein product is CASSQTGSRLYGYTF.

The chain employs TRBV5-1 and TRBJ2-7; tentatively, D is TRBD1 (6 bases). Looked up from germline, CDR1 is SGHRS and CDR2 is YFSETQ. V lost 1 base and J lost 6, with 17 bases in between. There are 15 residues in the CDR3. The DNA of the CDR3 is TGCGCCAGCAGCTTGTCCGGGACACGGTTAGGCGAGCAGTACTTC. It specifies CASSLSGTRLGEQYF.

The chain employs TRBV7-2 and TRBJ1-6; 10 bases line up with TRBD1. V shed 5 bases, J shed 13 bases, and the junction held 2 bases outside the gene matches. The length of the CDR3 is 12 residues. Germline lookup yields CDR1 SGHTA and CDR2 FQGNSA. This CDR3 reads CASSPGQGPLHF. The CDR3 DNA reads TGTGCCAGCAGCCCGGGACAGGGGCCCCTCCACTTT.

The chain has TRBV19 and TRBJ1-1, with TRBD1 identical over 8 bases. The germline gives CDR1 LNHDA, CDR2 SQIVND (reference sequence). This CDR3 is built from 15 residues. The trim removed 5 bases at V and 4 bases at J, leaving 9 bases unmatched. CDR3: CASSPLATGGTEAFF. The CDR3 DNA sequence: TGTGCCAGTAGTCCATTAGCCACAGGGGGCACTGAAGCTTTCTTT.

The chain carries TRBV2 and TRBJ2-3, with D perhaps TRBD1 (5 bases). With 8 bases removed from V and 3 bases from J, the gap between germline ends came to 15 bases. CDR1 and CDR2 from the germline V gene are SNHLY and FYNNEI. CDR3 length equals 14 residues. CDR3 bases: TGTGCCAGCGTATGGACCCGGACAACAGATACGCAGTATTTT. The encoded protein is CASVWTRTTDTQYF.

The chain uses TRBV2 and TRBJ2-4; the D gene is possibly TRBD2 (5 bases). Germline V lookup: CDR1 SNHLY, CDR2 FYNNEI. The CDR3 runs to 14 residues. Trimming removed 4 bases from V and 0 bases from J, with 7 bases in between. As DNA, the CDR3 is TGTGCCAGCAGTGTTGCGGGAGCCAAAAACATTCAGTACTTC. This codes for CASSVAGAKNIQYF.

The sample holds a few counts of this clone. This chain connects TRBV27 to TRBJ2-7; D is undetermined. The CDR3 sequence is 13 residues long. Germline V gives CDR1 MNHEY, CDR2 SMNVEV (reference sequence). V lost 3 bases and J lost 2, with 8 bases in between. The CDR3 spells CASSFQAPYEQYF. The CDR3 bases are TGTGCCAGCAGTTTCCAGGCGCCCTACGAGCAGTACTTC.

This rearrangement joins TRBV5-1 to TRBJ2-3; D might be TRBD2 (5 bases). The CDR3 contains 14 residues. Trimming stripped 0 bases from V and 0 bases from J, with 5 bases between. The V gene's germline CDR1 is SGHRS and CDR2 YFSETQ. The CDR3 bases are TGCGCCAGCAGCTTGGGGACTAGCACAGATACGCAGTATTTT. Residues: CASSLGTSTDTQYF. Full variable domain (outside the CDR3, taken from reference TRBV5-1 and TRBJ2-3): KAGVTQTPRYLIKTRGQQVTLSCSPISGHRSVSWYQQTPGQGLQFLFEYFSETQRNKGNFPGRFSGRQFSNSRSEMNVSTLELGDSALYLCASSLGTSTDTQYFGPGTRLTVL.

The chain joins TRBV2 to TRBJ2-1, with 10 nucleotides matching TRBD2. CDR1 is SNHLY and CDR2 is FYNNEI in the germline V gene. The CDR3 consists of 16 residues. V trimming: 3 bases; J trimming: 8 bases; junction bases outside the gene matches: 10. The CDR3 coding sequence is TGTGCCAGCAGTGATATACTAGCGGGGATCCTCGATGAGCAGTTCTTC. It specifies CASSDILAGILDEQFF.

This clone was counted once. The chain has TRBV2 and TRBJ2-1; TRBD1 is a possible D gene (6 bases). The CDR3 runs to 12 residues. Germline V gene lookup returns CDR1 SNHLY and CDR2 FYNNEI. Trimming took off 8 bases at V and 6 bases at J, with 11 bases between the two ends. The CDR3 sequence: CASQDSANEQFF. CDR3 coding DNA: TGTGCCAGCCAGGACAGTGCCAATGAGCAGTTCTTC.

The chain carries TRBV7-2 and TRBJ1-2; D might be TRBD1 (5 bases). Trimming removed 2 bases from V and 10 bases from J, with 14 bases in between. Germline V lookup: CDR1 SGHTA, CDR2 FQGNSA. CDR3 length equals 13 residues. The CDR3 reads CASSLYGGEHYTF. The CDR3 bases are TGTGCCAGCAGCTTATACGGGGGGGAGCACTACACCTTC.

The CDR3 sequence: CASRRDTEAFF. CDR3 in DNA: TGTGCCAGCAGGCGAGACACTGAAGCTTTCTTT. This chain joins TRBV6-5 and TRBJ1-1; D is uncertain. V lost 6 bases, J lost 3 bases, and 5 bases lay in between. This CDR3 comprises 11 residues. The germline gives CDR1 MNHEY, CDR2 SVGAGI.

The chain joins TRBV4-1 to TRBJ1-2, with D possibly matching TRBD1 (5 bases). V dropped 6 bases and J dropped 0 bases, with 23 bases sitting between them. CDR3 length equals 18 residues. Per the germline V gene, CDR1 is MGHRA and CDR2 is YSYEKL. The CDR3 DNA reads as TGCGCCAGCAGAAACCTAGGGGCGAGGCCGAAAGCTAACTATGGCTACACCTTC. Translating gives CASRNLGARPKANYGYTF.

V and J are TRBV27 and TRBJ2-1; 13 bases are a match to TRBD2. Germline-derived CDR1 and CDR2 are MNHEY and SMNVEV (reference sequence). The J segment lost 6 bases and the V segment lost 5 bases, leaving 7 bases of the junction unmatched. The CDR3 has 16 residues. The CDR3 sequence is CASSVPTSGRANEQFF. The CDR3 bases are TGTGCCAGCAGTGTCCCTACTAGCGGGAGGGCCAATGAGCAGTTCTTC.

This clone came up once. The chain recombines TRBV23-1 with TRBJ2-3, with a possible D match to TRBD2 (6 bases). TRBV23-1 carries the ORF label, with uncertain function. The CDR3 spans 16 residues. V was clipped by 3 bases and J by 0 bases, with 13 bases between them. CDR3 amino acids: CASSQEPGESTDTQYF. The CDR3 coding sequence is TGCGCCAGCAGTCAGGAACCGGGAGAGAGCACAGATACGCAGTATTTT.

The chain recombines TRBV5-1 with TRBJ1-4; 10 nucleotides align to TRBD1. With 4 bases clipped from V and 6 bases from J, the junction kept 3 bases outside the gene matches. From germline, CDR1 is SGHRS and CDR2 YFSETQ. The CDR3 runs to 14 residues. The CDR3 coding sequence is TGCGCCAGCAGCCCCGACAGGGGGCATGAAAAACTGTTTTTT. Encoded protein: CASSPDRGHEKLFF.

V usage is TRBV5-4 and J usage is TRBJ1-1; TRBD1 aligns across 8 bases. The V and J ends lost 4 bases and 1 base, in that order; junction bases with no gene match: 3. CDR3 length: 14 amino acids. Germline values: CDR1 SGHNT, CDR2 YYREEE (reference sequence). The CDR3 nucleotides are TGTGCCAGCAGCCGACAGGGGTCGAACACTGAAGCTTTCTTT. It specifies CASSRQGSNTEAFF.

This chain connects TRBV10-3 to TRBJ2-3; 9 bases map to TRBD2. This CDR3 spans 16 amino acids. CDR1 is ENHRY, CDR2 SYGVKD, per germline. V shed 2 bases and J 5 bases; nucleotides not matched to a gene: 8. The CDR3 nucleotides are TGTGCCATCAGTGAGAGGGCTAGCGGGACGAAAGATACGCAGTATTTT. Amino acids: CAISERASGTKDTQYF.

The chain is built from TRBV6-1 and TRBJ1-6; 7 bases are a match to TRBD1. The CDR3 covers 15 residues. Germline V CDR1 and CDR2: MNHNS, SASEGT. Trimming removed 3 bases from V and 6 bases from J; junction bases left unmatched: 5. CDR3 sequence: CASSELQGSNSPLHF. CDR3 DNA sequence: TGTGCCAGCAGTGAGCTACAGGGGTCTAATTCACCCCTCCACTTT.

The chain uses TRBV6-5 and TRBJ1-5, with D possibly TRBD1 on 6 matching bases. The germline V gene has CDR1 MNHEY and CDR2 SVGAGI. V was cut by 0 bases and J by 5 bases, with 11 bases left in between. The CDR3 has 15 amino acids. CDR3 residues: CASSYSRKGDQPQHF. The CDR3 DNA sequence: TGTGCCAGCAGTTACTCGCGGAAGGGGGATCAGCCCCAGCATTTT.

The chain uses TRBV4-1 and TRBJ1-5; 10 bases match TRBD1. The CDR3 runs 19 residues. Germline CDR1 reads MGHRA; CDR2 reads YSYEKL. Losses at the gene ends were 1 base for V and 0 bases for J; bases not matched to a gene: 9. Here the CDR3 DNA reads TGCGCCAGCAGCCAAGTTCCCGGGACAGGGGAACATAGCAATCAGCCCCAGCATTTT. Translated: CASSQVPGTGEHSNQPQHF.